Listed below are T cell receptor beta chains from one sample, sequenced in a study of cytomegalovirus exposure and HLA in healthy donors. The assay was immunoSEQ multiplex PCR, and TCRdb's table has in-frame clones only and misses some. The table shows 150,000 or so clones, with approximately 78% occurring only once. Sequencing was carried out using PBMCs. These receptors originate from a male donor in good health and CMV-seropositive. The CDR3 runs from the conserved cysteine through the conserved F or W. D genes are given only for firm matches. Size tells how often a clone was seen (once, few, many) or the class of an expanded clone, and some rows leave it out.

V,D,size,J,CDR3,DNA
TRBV27,TRBD1,once,TRBJ1-6,CASSSPGGRSPLHF,TGTGCCAGCAGTTCCCCAGGGGGCCGGTCACCCCTCCACTTT
TRBV20-1,.,few,TRBJ2-7,CSARASYEQYF,TGCAGTGCTAGGGCCAGCTACGAGCAGTACTTC
TRBV5-6,TRBD1,.,TRBJ1-4,CASSGTAANEKLFF,TGTGCCAGCAGTGGGACAGCGGCTAATGAAAAACTGTTTTTT
TRBV27,TRBD2,.,TRBJ2-7,CASSPEAGGRWGEQYF,TGTGCCAGCAGTCCCGAAGCGGGAGGACGGTGGGGCGAGCAGTACTTC
TRBV7-2,.,.,TRBJ2-7,CASSLTSQGAQYF,TGTGCCAGCAGCCTGACTTCCCAGGGCGCGCAGTACTTC
TRBV11-2,.,.,TRBJ2-1,CASSPSYNEQFF,TGTGCCAGCAGCCCCTCGTACAATGAGCAGTTCTTC
TRBV30,TRBD2,.,TRBJ2-5,CAWTTSAGETQYF,TGTGCCTGGACTACTAGCGCAGGAGAGACCCAGTACTTC
TRBV7-9,TRBD1,.,TRBJ1-1,CASSSRQGFTEAFF,TGTGCCAGCAGCTCCAGACAGGGGTTCACTGAAGCTTTCTTT
TRBV29-1,TRBD1,.,TRBJ2-2,CSVGVGQGITGELFF,TGCAGCGTGGGGGTAGGACAGGGGATAACCGGGGAGCTGTTTTTT
TRBV27,.,.,TRBJ2-3,CASSLLPPLVDTQYF,TGTGCCAGCAGTTTATTGCCCCCGCTAGTTGATACGCAGTATTTT
TRBV29-1,TRBD1,few,TRBJ1-3,CSVGVDRGGGNTIYF,TGCAGCGTTGGTGTCGACAGGGGAGGTGGAAACACCATATATTTT
TRBV9,.,few,TRBJ2-7,CASSVGTGSRDEQYF,TGTGCCAGCAGCGTAGGTACAGGGTCTAGGGACGAGCAGTACTTC
TRBV10-3,TRBD2,.,TRBJ2-3,CAISIAGGPNTQYF,TGTGCCATCAGTATAGCGGGAGGGCCTAATACGCAGTATTTT
TRBV15,.,.,TRBJ1-3,CATSRVGTPERNTIYF,TGTGCCACCAGCAGAGTCGGGACTCCGGAAAGAAACACCATATATTTT
TRBV6-1,TRBD1,.,TRBJ2-5,CASSWGQQETQYF,TGTGCCAGCAGTTGGGGACAGCAAGAGACCCAGTACTTC
TRBV28,TRBD1,.,TRBJ1-5,CASIAWTGKAQPQHF,TGTGCCAGCATTGCTTGGACAGGGAAGGCTCAGCCCCAGCATTTT
TRBV6-4,TRBD1,.,TRBJ1-2,CASSATGTGTGYTF,TGTGCCAGCAGTGCCACCGGGACAGGGACTGGCTACACCTTC
TRBV19,.,.,TRBJ1-2,CASRDSTYGYTF,TGTGCCAGTAGAGACAGTACCTATGGCTACACCTTC
TRBV7-9,.,.,TRBJ2-1,CASTLTPANEQFF,TGTGCCAGCACACTAACGCCAGCGAATGAGCAGTTCTTC
TRBV30,.,once,TRBJ2-6,CAWSGTGGANVLTF,TGTGCCTGGAGCGGCACAGGTGGGGCCAACGTCCTGACTTTC
TRBV2,TRBD2,.,TRBJ2-3,CATNLVREGRDTQYF,TGTGCCACCAACCTCGTGCGGGAGGGCCGAGATACGCAGTATTTT
TRBV18,TRBD1,.,TRBJ1-1,CASSPDRGYTEAFF,TGTGCCAGCTCACCGGACAGGGGCTACACTGAAGCTTTCTTT
TRBV5-1,TRBD2,.,TRBJ2-7,CASSLNSGPSYEQYF,TGCGCCAGCAGCTTGAATAGCGGGCCCTCCTACGAGCAGTACTTC
TRBV5-1,TRBD1,.,TRBJ1-5,CASSSGQGNQPQHF,TGCGCCAGCAGCTCGGGACAGGGGAATCAGCCCCAGCATTTT
TRBV27,TRBD1,.,TRBJ1-5,CASSGGGTGQPQHF,TGTGCCAGCAGCGGCGGAGGGACAGGCCAGCCCCAGCATTTT
TRBV9,TRBD2,.,TRBJ2-6,CASSGGYSGANGLTF,TGTGCCAGCTCGGGGGGGTACTCTGGGGCCAACGGCCTGACTTTC
TRBV6-1,.,once,TRBJ1-5,CASSHNAGCNQPQHF,TGTGCCAGCAGCCATAACGCGGGGTGCAATCAGCCCCAGCATTTT
TRBV29-1,.,once,TRBJ1-1,CSVAGRMALDTEAFF,TGCAGCGTTGCGGGTCGTATGGCTTTGGACACTGAAGCTTTCTTT
TRBV5-1,.,.,TRBJ2-1,CASRITGTPANEQFF,TGCGCCAGCAGAATAACCGGGACTCCCGCTAATGAGCAGTTCTTC
TRBV18,.,once,TRBJ2-7,CASSFSSVPPYEQYF,TGTGCCAGCTCATTTTCCTCGGTCCCGCCCTACGAGCAGTACTTC
TRBV30,TRBD1,.,TRBJ1-1,CAWVKDRAVNTEAFF,TGTGCCTGGGTGAAAGACAGGGCGGTGAACACTGAAGCTTTCTTT
TRBV6-4,TRBD1,few,TRBJ2-5,CASSEGTGGQETQYF,TGTGCCAGCAGTGAAGGGACAGGGGGACAAGAGACCCAGTACTTC
TRBV7-7,TRBD2,.,TRBJ2-3,CASSIGGAGRADTQYF,TGTGCCAGCAGCATAGGAGGGGCAGGGAGGGCAGATACGCAGTATTTT
TRBV10-3,TRBD2,.,TRBJ2-1,CAISQGPSGGRDEQFF,TGTGCCATCAGTCAGGGCCCTAGCGGGGGCCGGGATGAGCAGTTCTTC
TRBV27,.,.,TRBJ2-7,CASSLSDTYEQYF,TGTGCCAGCAGTTTGTCGGACACCTACGAGCAGTACTTC
TRBV5-1,TRBD1,.,TRBJ1-2,CASSLAGTGGGYTF,TGCGCCAGCAGCTTGGCCGGGACAGGTGGTGGCTACACCTTC
TRBV15,TRBD2,.,TRBJ2-7,CATSRVGLAETYEQYF,TGTGCCACCAGCAGAGTCGGACTAGCGGAAACCTACGAGCAGTACTTC
TRBV7-9,TRBD2,.,TRBJ2-5,CASSLGLAGSLVETQYF,TGTGCCAGCAGCTTAGGCCTAGCGGGGTCCCTTGTGGAGACCCAGTACTTC
TRBV18,.,few,TRBJ1-1,CASSTGTREAFF,TGTGCCAGCTCTACAGGGACACGAGAAGCTTTCTTT
TRBV11-2,.,.,TRBJ2-2,CASSPDSFANTGELFF,TGTGCCAGCAGCCCGGACAGCTTCGCGAACACCGGGGAGCTGTTTTTT
TRBV5-6,.,.,TRBJ1-6,CASGDSNSPLHF,TGTGCCAGCGGGGACTCGAATTCACCCCTCCACTTT
TRBV19,TRBD1,.,TRBJ2-1,CASSLGQGVSYNEQFF,TGTGCCAGTAGTCTAGGGCAGGGGGTGTCCTACAATGAGCAGTTCTTC
TRBV7-2,TRBD2,.,TRBJ2-7,CASRGLAGVSYEQYF,TGTGCCAGCAGGGGACTAGCGGGAGTCTCCTACGAGCAGTACTTC
TRBV27,TRBD1,.,TRBJ2-2,CASRSGTGFTGELFF,TGTGCCAGCAGATCCGGGACAGGGTTCACCGGGGAGCTGTTTTTT